The following is a T cell receptor (beta chain) sequence with its context. Its antigen remains unknown. Trimming stripped 0 bases from V and 5 bases from J, with 5 bases between. The CDR3 sequence is 12 residues long. Germline CDR1 SGHRS, CDR2 YFSETQ. The RNA input was roughly 0.45 to 1 ug, and it was reverse transcribed with random hexamers. An immunoSEQ multiplex PCR amplified TCR beta CDR3 over 54 Vbeta and 13 Jbeta. TCRdb analysed the immunoSEQ multiplex PCR reads with MiXCR anew, one entry per CDR3 protein. Found here are 200,000 to 300,000 distinct CDR3 sequences, roughly 95% of them singletons; the top ten hold less than 0.075%. This entry belongs to a study of CD8 T cells in Susac syndrome. General observations from the study: The number of individuals included in the study's TCR sequencing and HLA analysis was acknowledged as relatively small.

CD8+ and CD4+ T cells taken from blood had their TCR beta sequenced. The source material was CD4+ T cells from PBMCs. The chain joins TRBV5-1 to TRBJ1-2; D may be TRBD1 (5 bases). The receptor comes from a human donor with multiple sclerosis. The CDR3 loop is CASSLGQYGYTF. The CDR3 DNA reads TGCGCCAGCAGCTTGGGACAGTATGGCTACACCTTC.